The text below deals with one T cell receptor (beta chain). The antigen it recognizes is unknown. No base qualities exist here, and no much larger clone lies one base off it. The entry originates in a study of blood T cell repertoires in COVID-19 (dated by TCRdb to about 2020). For the wider study: Samples covering the acute and convalescent phases of COVID-19 were provided by collaborators in the United States, Italy and Spain. The sample metadata nearly always contained a de-identified subject ID, COVID-19 status, age in years and sex. Where HLA class I and class II types were available, the types were taken from metadata supplied by the sample provider, not from assay-based typing. The samples were drawn from the first 160 participants of the ongoing ImmuneRACE study and from under 1,500 subjects provided by 6 global collaborators. Deeply sampled blood TCRbeta repertoires from subjects exposed to, actively infected with, or recovered from COVID-19 were included in the dataset. The prospective study material was composed of cDNA or gDNA derived from T cells, B-cell-depleted T cells, or PBMCs. The repertoires were released in a freely available public database intended as a resource for research on the immune response to SARS-CoV-2.

Beyond this particular receptor, the publication reports: How much clinical and demographic metadata was included differed by source and by participant, and the metadata was provided uncurated.

The immunoSEQ Assay, a bias-controlled multiplex PCR, was used to amplify TCRbeta CDR3 regions from genomic DNA. In the authors' own workflow: Nucleated cell counts per sample were estimated from amplification of reference gene primers within the assay. To quantify the absolute abundance of each unique TCRbeta CDR3 rearrangement, sequence reads were collapsed and filtered. Productive Simpson clonality was computed per sample as the square root of Simpson's diversity index over productive rearrangements. Entries here come from immuneACCESS through TCRdb and include only in-frame sequences with V and J called. Some clones fail to appear in such tables; in the studies checked, an unresolved V gene covers under half of the shortfall, and the cause of the remainder is unknown. V and J calls and clone size are copied from that table; D and trimming were computed from the DNA. The sample table shows 290,000 or so clones, and 87% are seen once. The ten largest clones add up to roughly 2.1% of the sample.

Taken from cysteine to phenylalanine, the CDR3 has 15 residues. The kept DNA is CDR3 alone, 45 bases in frame from the first base. The CDR1 and CDR2 encoded by the germline V gene (reference sequence) are SEHNR and FQNEAQ. At the junction V is shortened by 1 base and J by 4 bases, with 10 bases in between. Each collaborating institution followed its own protocols to collect whole blood in K2EDTA tubes. Collaborator samples were shipped for TCRbeta analysis as frozen whole blood, isolated PBMCs, or DNA extracted from either sample type. Sample: peripheral blood. This chain is built from TRBV7-9 and TRBJ1-4, with the D gene not confidently named. The source is a man between 18 and 35 years old with active or convalescent COVID-19. This receptor has the CDR3 CASSLGQAFNEKLFF. The nucleotide sequence reads TGTGCCAGCAGCTTAGGCCAGGCATTTAATGAAAAACTGTTTTTT.